The sequence of this T cell receptor (beta chain) was determined in a study of PD-L1 blockade in urothelial cancer. The V and J ends lost 7 bases and 3 bases respectively, with 14 bases between them. This CDR3 comprises 14 residues. Germline V lookup: CDR1 MNHEY, CDR2 SVGAGI. Time point reported: pretreatment peripheral blood. Patients had locally advanced or metastatic urothelial carcinoma. Spiked synthetic TCR analogs estimated absolute template abundance per PCR. TCRdb's copy holds only in-frame clones and misses some; the assay was immunoSEQ multiplex PCR. This sample has 70,000 to 100,000 clones; 80% to 85% occur once, and the top ten carry roughly 2%.

V and J are TRBV6-5 and TRBJ2-3, with D possibly being TRBD1 (5 bases). Sample: PBMCs, taken around atezolizumab (anti-PD-L1) treatment. This TCR was sampled from a man aged 55 to 70 with urothelial cancer. The CDR3 DNA is TGTGCCAGCAACACCTTCCCAGGGACAGATACGCAGTATTTT. This gives the protein CASNTFPGTDTQYF.